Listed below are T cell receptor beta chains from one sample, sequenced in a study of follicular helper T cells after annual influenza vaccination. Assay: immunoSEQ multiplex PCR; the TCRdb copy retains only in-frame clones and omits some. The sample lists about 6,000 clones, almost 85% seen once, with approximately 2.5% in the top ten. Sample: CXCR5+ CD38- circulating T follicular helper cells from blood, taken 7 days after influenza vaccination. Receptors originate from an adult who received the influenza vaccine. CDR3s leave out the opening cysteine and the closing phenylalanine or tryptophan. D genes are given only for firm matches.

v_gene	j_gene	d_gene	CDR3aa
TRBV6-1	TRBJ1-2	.	ASSEYEGPHYGYT
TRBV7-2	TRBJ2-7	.	ASSLEGGVSYEQY
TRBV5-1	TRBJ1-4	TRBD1	ASSFQGATNEKLF
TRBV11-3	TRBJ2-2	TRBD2	ASSFREGPGELF
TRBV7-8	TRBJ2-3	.	ASSFWGASTDTQY
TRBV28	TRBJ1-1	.	AGGSMNTEAF
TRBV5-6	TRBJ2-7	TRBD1	ASSETGENYEQY
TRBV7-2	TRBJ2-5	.	ASSLRPRETQY
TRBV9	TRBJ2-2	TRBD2	ASSVSSGGPSGTGELF
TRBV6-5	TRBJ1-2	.	ASSPSGAGSNGYT
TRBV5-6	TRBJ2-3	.	ASSFYRGAVNGTQY
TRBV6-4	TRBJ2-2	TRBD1	ASSRDSSTGELF
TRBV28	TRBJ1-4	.	ASSSAGTTNEKLF
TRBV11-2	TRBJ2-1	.	ASSLESDPSYNEQF
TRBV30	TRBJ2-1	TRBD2	ASRGSGSYNEQF
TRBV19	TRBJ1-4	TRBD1	ASSPGTANEKLF
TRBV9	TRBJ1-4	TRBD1	ASSAGQGGGNEKLF
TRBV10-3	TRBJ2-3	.	AISTGTEAGDTQY
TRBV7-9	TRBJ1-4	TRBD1	ASSRQGGEKLF
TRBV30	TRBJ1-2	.	AWSWKGDYGYT
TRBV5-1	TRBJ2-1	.	ASSLAVGVNEQF
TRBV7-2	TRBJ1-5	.	ASSFKVNQPQH
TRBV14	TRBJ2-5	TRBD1	ASSHNRGSYQETQY
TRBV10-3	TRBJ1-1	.	ASLDVRTSLNTEAF
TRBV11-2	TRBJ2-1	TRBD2	ASSHPAGGSYEQF
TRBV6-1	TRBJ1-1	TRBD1	ASSDGDRASEAF
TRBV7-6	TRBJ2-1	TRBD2	ASRASGGLAYNEQF
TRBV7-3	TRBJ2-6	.	ASSRDVSGANVLT
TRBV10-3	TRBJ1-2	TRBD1	AIGLGGGQGSPTYT
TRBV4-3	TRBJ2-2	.	ASSQGHTNTGELF
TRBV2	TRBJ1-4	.	ASSEYGLGTDRLKLF
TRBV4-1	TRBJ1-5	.	ASSQVSGIMRNQPQH
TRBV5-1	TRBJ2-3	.	ASSLDIPGDTQY
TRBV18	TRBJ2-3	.	ASSPQDTQY
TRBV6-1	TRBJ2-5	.	ASSGSQRETQY
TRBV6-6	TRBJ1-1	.	ASSVVGNTEAF
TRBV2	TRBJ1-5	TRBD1	ASITPTGVNRNQPQH
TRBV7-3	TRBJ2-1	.	ASSLNPQGAGANNEQF
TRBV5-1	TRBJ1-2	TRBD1	ASSLRQGAGGYT
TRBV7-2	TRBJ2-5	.	ASSLSYIEETQY